Following are 13 T cell receptor beta chains from one sample sequenced in a study of identical twins. From the 5' RACE reads, TCRdb called clonotypes with MiXCR, one entry per CDR3 protein. The sample yields more than 400,000 distinct CDR3 sequences, around 15% seen once. A further study also used this sample, focusing on yellow fever vaccine responses in identical twins.

What was sequenced was CD4+ T cells sorted from blood. The receptors were sampled from a woman between 18 and 29 years old in good health.

In this sample, this clonotype turned up a few times. The CDR3 spells CASSRSPILFIGTNSPLHF. Written as DNA, the CDR3 is TGCGCCAGCAGCCGATCACCCATCCTATTTATAGGAACCAATTCACCCCTCCACTTT. The chain is built from TRBV5-1 and TRBJ1-6, with D unclear. The V end lost 4 bases, the J end lost 7 bases, and 27 bases lay between the germline ends. Germline-derived CDR1 and CDR2 are SGHRS and YFSETQ. CDR3 length: 19 residues.

This clonotype was seen a few times. Written as DNA, the CDR3 is TGTGCCAGCACCCTAGGCACATTCCTGGGAGAGACCCAGTACTTC. Protein product: CASTLGTFLGETQYF. The genes are TRBV12-3 or TRBV12-4 and TRBJ2-5; no clear D. The CDR3 runs to 15 residues. The ends were cut back, 7 bases at V and 4 bases at J, with 19 bases in the middle.

The chain couples TRBV20-1 to TRBJ2-5; TRBD2 matches at 12 bases. CDR1 is DFQATT, CDR2 SNEGSKA, per germline (reference sequence). The CDR3 extends over 14 amino acids. V lost 6 bases to trimming and J lost 5 bases; unmatched junction nucleotides: 7. The CDR3 region has the DNA TGCAGTGCAAGACTAGCGGGAGTGGGGGAGACCCAGTACTTC. Protein: CSARLAGVGETQYF.

The chain recombines TRBV25-1 with TRBJ2-7; D unclear. Per germline, CDR1 MGHDK and CDR2 SYGVNS. The CDR3 totals 12 residues. The ends were cut back, 4 bases at V and 6 bases at J, with 10 bases in the middle. CDR3 residues: CASSVGFGEQYF. CDR3 DNA: TGTGCCAGCAGTGTGGGCTTCGGCGAGCAGTACTTC.

This chain uses TRBV24-1 with TRBJ2-5, with 7 bases fitting TRBD1. CDR1 KGHDR and CDR2 SFDVKD come from the germline V gene. This CDR3 contains 16 residues. V lost 1 base, J lost 5 bases, and 9 bases stayed unmatched. The CDR3 nucleotides read TGTGCCACCAGTGATTTTAAACAGGGGCGATGGGAGACCCAGTACTTC. Amino acid sequence: CATSDFKQGRWETQYF.

This clonotype was detected a few times. The V call is TRBV7-2, the J call TRBJ1-1; TRBD1 matches at 9 bases. This CDR3 has 17 residues. Unmatched junction bases numbered 7, after V lost 2 bases and J lost 0 bases. The germline gives CDR1 SGHTA, CDR2 FQGNSA. CDR3 DNA: TGTGCCAGCAGCTTACCCCCGGACAGGGGAATGAACACTGAAGCTTTCTTT. Translation: CASSLPPDRGMNTEAFF.

With respect to this clonotype: Mismatch with germline at one junction end may stem from a read error. The rearrangement links TRBV20-1 to TRBJ2-1, with a possible D match to TRBD1 (6 bases). The CDR3 length is 14 residues. The V gene's germline CDR1 is DFQATT and CDR2 SNEGSKA (reference sequence). CDR3: CSARDRYSYNEQFF. CDR3 nucleotide sequence: TGCAGTGCTCGAGACAGGTACTCCTACAATGAGCAGTTCTTC.

This clonotype turned up a few times. This chain connects TRBV3-1 to TRBJ1-5; tentatively, D is TRBD1 (6 bases). The CDR3 consists of 14 residues. CDR1 and CDR2 (germline): LGHDT, YNNKEL (reference sequence). Trimming removed 5 bases from V and 7 bases from J, with 15 bases in between. CDR3 in amino acids: CASSKGEVEQPQHF. CDR3 in DNA: TGTGCCAGCAGCAAGGGGGAAGTGGAACAGCCCCAGCATTTT.

The CDR3 coding sequence is TGCGCCAGCAGCCAAGTGGGAGGACTGGAGGGCTACACCTTC. Translated, it gives CASSQVGGLEGYTF. The chain couples TRBV4-1 to TRBJ1-2; D unclear. CDR1 is MGHRA and CDR2 is YSYEKL in the germline V gene. This CDR3 spans 14 amino acids. V was cut by 1 base and J by 8 bases, with 14 bases left in between.

This clonotype was detected a few times. The chain combines TRBV5-1 with TRBJ1-4, with D hard to call. CDR1 is SGHRS, CDR2 YFSETQ, per germline. V was trimmed by 5 bases and J by 0 bases, leaving 8 bases between them. This CDR3 contains 14 residues. CDR3 amino acids: CASRQDSTNEKLFF. In DNA, the CDR3 is TGCGCCAGCAGACAAGACTCAACTAATGAAAAACTGTTTTTT.

The V gene is TRBV2, the J gene TRBJ2-3; 8 positions agree with TRBD1. J lost 6 bases, V lost 6 bases, and 2 bases had no gene match. The germline V gene has CDR1 SNHLY and CDR2 FYNNEI. This CDR3 has 12 amino acids. DNA for the CDR3: TGTGCCAGCAGACCAGGGGGCGATACGCAGTATTTT. The encoded protein is CASRPGGDTQYF. Full variable domain (outside the CDR3, taken from reference TRBV2 and TRBJ2-3): EPEVTQTPSHQVTQMGQEVILRCVPISNHLYFYWYRQILGQKVEFLVSFYNNEISEKSEIFDDQFSVERPDGSNFTLKIRSTKLEDSAMYFCASRPGGDTQYFGPGTRLTVL.

The V call is TRBV19, the J call TRBJ1-2; D is perhaps TRBD1 (6 bases). The CDR3 covers 11 residues. The germline V and J ends were trimmed by 5 bases and 9 bases, with 10 bases remaining between them. Germline V lookup: CDR1 LNHDA, CDR2 SQIVND (reference sequence). CDR3 sequence reads: CASSGRDSYTF. In DNA, the CDR3 is TGTGCCAGTAGTGGCCGGGACAGCTACACCTTC.

This sequence joins TRBV10-3 and TRBJ2-1; 9 bases are shared with TRBD2. This CDR3 comprises 15 residues. Looked up from germline, CDR1 is ENHRY and CDR2 is SYGVKD. The V gene end was trimmed by 6 bases and the J gene end by 7 bases; junction bases not matched to a gene: 10. The CDR3 sequence is CAISPPGLAGNEQFF. CDR3 in DNA: TGTGCCATCAGCCCACCCGGGCTAGCGGGGAATGAGCAGTTCTTC.